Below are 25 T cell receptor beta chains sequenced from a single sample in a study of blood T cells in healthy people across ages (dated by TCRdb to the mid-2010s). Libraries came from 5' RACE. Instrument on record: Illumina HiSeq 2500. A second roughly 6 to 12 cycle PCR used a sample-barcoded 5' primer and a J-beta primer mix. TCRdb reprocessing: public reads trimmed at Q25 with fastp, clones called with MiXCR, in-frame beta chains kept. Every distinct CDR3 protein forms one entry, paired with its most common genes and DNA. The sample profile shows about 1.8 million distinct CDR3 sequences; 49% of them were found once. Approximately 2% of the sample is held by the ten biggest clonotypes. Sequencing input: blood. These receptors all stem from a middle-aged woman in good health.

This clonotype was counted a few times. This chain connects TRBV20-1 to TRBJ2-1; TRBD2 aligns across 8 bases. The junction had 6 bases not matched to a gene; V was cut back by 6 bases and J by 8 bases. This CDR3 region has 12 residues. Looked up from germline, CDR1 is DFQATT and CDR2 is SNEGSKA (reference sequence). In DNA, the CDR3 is TGCAGTGCAACAGCGGGGGTCGATGAGCAGTTCTTC. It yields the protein CSATAGVDEQFF.

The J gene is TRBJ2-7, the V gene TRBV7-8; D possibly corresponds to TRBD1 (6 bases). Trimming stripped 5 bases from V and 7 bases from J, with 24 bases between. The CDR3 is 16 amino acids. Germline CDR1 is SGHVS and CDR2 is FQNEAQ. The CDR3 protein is CASSPQRLQGYNEQYF. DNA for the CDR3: TGTGCCAGCAGCCCACAGAGATTACAGGGCTACAATGAGCAGTACTTC.

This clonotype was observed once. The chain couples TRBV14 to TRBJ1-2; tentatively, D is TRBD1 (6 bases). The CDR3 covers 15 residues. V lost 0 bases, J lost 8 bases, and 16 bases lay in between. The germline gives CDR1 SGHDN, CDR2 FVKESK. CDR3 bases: TGTGCCAGCAGCCAAGATCGTCGGGGGGCAAAAGGCTACACCTTC. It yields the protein CASSQDRRGAKGYTF.

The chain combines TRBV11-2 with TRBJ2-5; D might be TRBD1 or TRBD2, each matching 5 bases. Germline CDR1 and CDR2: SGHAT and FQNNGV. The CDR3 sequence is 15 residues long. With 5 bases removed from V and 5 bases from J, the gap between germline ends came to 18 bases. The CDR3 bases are TGTGCCAGCAGCACCAACCCTTGGGGGTGGGAGACCCAGTACTTC. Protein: CASSTNPWGWETQYF. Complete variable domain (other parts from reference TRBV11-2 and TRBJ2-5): EAGVAQSPRYKIIEKRQSVAFWCNPISGHATLYWYQQILGQGPKLLIQFQNNGVVDDSQLPKDRFSAERLKGVDSTLKIQPAKLEDSAVYLCASSTNPWGWETQYFGPGTRLLVL.

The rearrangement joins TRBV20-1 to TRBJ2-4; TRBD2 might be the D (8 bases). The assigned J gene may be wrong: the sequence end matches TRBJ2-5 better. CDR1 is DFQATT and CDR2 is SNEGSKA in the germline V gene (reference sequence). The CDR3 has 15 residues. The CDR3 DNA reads TGCAGTGCCACCGACAGGGCGGGGGGCCAAGAGACCCAGTACTTC. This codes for CSATDRAGGQETQYF.

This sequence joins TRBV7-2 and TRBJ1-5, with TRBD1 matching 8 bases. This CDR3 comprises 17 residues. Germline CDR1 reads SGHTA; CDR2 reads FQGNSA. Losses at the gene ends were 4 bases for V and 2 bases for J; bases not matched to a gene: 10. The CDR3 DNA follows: TGTGCCAGCAGCTCGGACAGGGTACAGGTTGGCAATCAGCCCCAGCATTTT. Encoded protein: CASSSDRVQVGNQPQHF.

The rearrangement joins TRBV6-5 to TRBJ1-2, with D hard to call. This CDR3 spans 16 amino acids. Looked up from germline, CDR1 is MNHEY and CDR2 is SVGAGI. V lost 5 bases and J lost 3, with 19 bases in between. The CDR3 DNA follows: TGTGCCAGCAGTCCCCGGAGGACCCGGAAGTACTATGGCTACACCTTC. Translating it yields CASSPRRTRKYYGYTF.

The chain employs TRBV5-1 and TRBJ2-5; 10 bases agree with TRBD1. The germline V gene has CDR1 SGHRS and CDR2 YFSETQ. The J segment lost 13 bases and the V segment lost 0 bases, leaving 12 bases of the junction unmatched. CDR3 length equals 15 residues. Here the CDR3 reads CASSLEGQGSQSPYF. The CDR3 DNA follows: TGCGCCAGCAGCTTGGAGGGACAGGGGTCCCAATCACCGTACTTC.

In DNA form, the CDR3 reads TGCAGTGCTAGAGCACATGGGGTGGCTAGCACAGATACGCAGTATTTT. This codes for CSARAHGVASTDTQYF. The gene calls are TRBV20-1 and TRBJ2-3; D is undetermined. Between the trimmed V and J ends, which lost 1 base and 0 bases, there was a span of 14 bases. Germline CDR1 DFQATT, CDR2 SNEGSKA (reference sequence). The CDR3 runs to 16 residues.

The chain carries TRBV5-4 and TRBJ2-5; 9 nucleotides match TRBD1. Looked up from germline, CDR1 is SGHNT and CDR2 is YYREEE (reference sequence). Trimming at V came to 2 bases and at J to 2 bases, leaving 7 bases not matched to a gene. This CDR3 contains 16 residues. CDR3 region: CASSFITGTGQETQYF. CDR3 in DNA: TGTGCCAGCAGCTTTATTACCGGGACAGGGCAAGAGACCCAGTACTTC.

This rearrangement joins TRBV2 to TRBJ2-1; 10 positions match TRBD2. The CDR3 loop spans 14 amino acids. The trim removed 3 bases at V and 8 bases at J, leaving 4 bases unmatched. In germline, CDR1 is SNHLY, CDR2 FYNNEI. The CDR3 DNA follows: TGTGCCAGCAGTGATCTAGCGGGGGTAGATGAGCAGTTCTTC. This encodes CASSDLAGVDEQFF.

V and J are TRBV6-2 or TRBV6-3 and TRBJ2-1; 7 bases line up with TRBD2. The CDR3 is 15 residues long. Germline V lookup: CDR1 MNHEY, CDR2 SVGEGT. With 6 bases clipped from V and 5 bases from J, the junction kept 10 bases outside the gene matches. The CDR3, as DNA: TGTGCCAGCAGGCGCCCGGTACGGGAGGACAATGAGCAGTTCTTC. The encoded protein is CASRRPVREDNEQFF.

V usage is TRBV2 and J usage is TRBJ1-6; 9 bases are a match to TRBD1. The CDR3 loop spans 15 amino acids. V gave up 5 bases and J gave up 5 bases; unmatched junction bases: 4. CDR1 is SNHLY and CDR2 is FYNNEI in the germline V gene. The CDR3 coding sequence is TGTGCCAGCAGTTTGACAGGGGGTAATAATTCACCCCTCCACTTT. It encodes CASSLTGGNNSPLHF.

The CDR3 loop reads CSAIRGSSNEKLFF. The DNA for the CDR3 is TGCAGTGCTATCAGGGGGTCGTCTAATGAAAAACTGTTTTTT. The genes are TRBV20-1 and TRBJ1-4, with TRBD1 identical over 7 bases. V shed 4 bases and J 3 bases; nucleotides not matched to a gene: 5. The germline gives CDR1 DFQATT, CDR2 SNEGSKA (reference sequence). The CDR3 is 14 amino acids.

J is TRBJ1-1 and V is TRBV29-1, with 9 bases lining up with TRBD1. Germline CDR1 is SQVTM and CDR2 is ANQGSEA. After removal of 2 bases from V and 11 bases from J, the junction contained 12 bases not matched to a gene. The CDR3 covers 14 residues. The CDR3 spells CSVENPGGTGMAFF. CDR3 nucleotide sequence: TGCAGCGTTGAAAACCCTGGGGGGACAGGGATGGCTTTCTTT.

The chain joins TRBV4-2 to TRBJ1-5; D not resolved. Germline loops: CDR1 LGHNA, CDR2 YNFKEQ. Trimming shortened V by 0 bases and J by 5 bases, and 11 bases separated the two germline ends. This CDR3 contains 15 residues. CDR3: CASSQDTGRYQPQHF. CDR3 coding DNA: TGTGCCAGCAGCCAAGATACGGGCAGATATCAGCCCCAGCATTTT.

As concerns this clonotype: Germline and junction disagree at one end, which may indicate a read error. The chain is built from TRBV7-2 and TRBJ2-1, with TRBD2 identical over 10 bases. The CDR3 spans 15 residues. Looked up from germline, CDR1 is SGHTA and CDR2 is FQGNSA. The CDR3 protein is CASSLAAGGLSEQFF. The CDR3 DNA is TGTGCTAGCAGCTTAGCAGCGGGGGGGCTCAGCGAGCAGTTCTTC.

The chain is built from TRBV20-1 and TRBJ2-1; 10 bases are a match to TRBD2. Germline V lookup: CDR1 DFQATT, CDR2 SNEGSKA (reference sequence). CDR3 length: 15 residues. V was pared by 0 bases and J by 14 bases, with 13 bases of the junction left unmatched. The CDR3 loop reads CSARDGLAGAKREFF. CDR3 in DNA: TGCAGTGCTAGAGATGGGCTAGCGGGGGCGAAAAGGGAGTTCTTC.

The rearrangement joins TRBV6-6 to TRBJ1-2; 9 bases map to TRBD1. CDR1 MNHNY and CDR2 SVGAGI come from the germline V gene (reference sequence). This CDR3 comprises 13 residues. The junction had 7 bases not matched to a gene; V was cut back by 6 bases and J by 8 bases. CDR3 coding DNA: TGTGCCAGCAGCTCGGGACAGGGCTCCGGCTACACCTTC. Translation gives CASSSGQGSGYTF.

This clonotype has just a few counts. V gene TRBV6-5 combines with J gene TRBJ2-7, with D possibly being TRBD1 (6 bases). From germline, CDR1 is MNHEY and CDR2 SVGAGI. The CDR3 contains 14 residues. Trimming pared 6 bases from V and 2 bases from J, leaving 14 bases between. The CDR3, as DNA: TGTGCCAGCAGATCAAGGGGGTCGACCTACGAGCAGTACTTC. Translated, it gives CASRSRGSTYEQYF.

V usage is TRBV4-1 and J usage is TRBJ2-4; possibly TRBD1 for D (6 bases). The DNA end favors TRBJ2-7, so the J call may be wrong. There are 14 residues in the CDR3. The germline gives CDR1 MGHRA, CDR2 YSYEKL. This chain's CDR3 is CASSRSGEGSEQYF. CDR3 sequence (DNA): TGCGCCAGCAGCCGATCAGGGGAAGGAAGCGAGCAGTACTTC.

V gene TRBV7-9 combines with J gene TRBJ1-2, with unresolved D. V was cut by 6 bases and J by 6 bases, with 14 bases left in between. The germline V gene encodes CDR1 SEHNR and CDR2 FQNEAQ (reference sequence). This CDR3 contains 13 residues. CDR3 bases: TGTGCCAGCAGTCTACTAAGGGAGGATGGCTACACCTTC. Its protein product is CASSLLREDGYTF.

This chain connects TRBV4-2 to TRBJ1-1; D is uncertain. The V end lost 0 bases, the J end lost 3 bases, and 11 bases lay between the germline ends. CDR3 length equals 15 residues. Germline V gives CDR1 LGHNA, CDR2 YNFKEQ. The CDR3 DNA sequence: TGTGCCAGCAGCCAAGATGGGCTTAGGGACACTGAAGCTTTCTTT. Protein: CASSQDGLRDTEAFF.

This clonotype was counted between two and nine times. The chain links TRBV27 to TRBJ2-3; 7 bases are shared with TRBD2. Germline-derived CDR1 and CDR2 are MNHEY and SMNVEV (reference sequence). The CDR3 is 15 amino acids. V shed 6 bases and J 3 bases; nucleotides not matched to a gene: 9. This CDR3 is CASSPGLGVTDTQYF. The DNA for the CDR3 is TGTGCCAGCAGCCCCGGACTAGGGGTAACAGATACGCAGTATTTT.

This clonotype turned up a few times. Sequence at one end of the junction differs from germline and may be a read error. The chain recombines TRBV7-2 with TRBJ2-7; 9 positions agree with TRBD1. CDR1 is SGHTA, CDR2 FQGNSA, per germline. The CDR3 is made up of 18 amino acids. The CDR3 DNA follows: TGTGCCAGCAGCTTGGGACAGGGCGCACTTCCTTTCTCCGACGAGCAGTACTTC. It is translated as CASSLGQGALPFSDEQYF.